This T cell receptor beta chain was identified during a study of cytomegalovirus exposure and HLA in healthy donors. Overall study results and limits: In a later analysis, a missense DCLRE1C variant was linked to TCR beta V- and J-gene trimming. Presence/absence analyses supposed approximately even sequencing depth among donors.

Primers included in the PCR were 60 Vbeta and 13 Jbeta primers. Here immunoSEQ multiplex PCR was the method, and the copy in TCRdb shows in-frame clones only, minus some. There are about 60,000 clones in the sample; 70% occur only once, and roughly a fifth lies in the top ten. This clone appeared once. The antigen is unknown. Trimming cost V 2 bases and J 4 bases; bases outside gene matches: 8. The CDR3 is made up of 16 amino acids. Germline V gene data show CDR1 as SEHNR and CDR2 as FQNEAQ (reference sequence). The sample taken for sequencing was PBMCs. This clonotype was sampled from a woman in her sixties in good health and CMV-seropositive. The chain employs TRBV7-9 and TRBJ1-5; TRBD1 aligns across 7 bases. DNA of the CDR3: TGTGCCAGCAGCTTATGGGTGGCAGGGGGGAATCAGCCCCAGCATTTT. This encodes CASSLWVAGGNQPQHF.